Listed below are T cell receptor beta chains from one sample, sequenced in a study of blood T cells in healthy people across ages. TCRdb re-analysed the 5' RACE reads in MiXCR, keeping a single row per CDR3 protein. The sample records about 800,000 distinct CDR3 sequences, approximately 25% being singletons. The same sample was also used in a study of T cells of mothers and their children.

The material sequenced was blood. These receptors were collected from a boy between 10 and 17 years old in good health. Both conserved end residues are part of each CDR3. D genes are given only for firm matches. Clone size is stated in some rows and not others, as once, few, many or a class when expanded.

d_call	clone_size	cdr3_length	v_call	j_call	cdr3_nt	cdr3_aa
.	.	14	TRBV3-1	TRBJ1-1	TGTGCCAGCAGCTCAAGGTCGGTGAACACTGAAGCTTTCTTT	CASSSRSVNTEAFF
.	.	13	TRBV29-1	TRBJ2-5	TGCAGCGTTGAATTCCCACTACAAGAGACCCAGTACTTC	CSVEFPLQETQYF
TRBD2	.	16	TRBV5-1	TRBJ2-1	TGCGCCAGCAGCTTGGCCGGACTAGCGGGGGGGAATGAGCAGTTCTTC	CASSLAGLAGGNEQFF
TRBD1	once	16	TRBV5-1	TRBJ1-2	TGCGCCAGCAGCCCCGAGGGACAGATCAGATTCTATGGCTACACCTTC	CASSPEGQIRFYGYTF
.	few	16	TRBV10-3	TRBJ1-4	TGTGCCATCAGTGGTGGATTGGGTGCAACTAATGAAAAACTGTTTTTT	CAISGGLGATNEKLFF
TRBD1	few	16	TRBV4-1	TRBJ2-4	TGCGCCAGCAGCCCCCTACACGGGCAGGGGGTGGACATTCAGTACTTC	CASSPLHGQGVDIQYF
.	.	14	TRBV29-1	TRBJ2-1	TGCAGCGTTGACCTAGGAGGTAGCTACAATGAGCAGTTCTTC	CSVDLGGSYNEQFF
.	few	14	TRBV19	TRBJ2-5	TGTGCCAGTAGCCGAGGTGGGGGGCCAGAGACCCAGTACTTC	CASSRGGGPETQYF
.	.	14	TRBV7-8	TRBJ1-2	TGTGCCAGCAGCGTGGACGGGACGACTATGGGCTACACCTTC	CASSVDGTTMGYTF
.	few	16	TRBV4-1	TRBJ2-3	TGCGCCAGCAGCCAAGAAGAGGCAGGGGCGGCAGATACGCAGTATTTT	CASSQEEAGAADTQYF
.	.	16	TRBV15	TRBJ2-2	TGTGCCACCAGCAGAGAAGGGGAACCCAACACCGGGGAGCTGTTTTTT	CATSREGEPNTGELFF
.	.	12	TRBV11-2	TRBJ1-1	TGTGCCAGCAGCTTAGAGGCACACTCGGCTTTCTTT	CASSLEAHSAFF
.	few	14	TRBV13	TRBJ2-7	TGTGCCAGCAGCTTAGGGGACACCACCTACGAGCAGTACTTC	CASSLGDTTYEQYF
.	few	12	TRBV18	TRBJ2-1	TGTGCCAGCTCACCTAGTATCGGTGAGCAGTTCTTC	CASSPSIGEQFF
.	.	13	TRBV20-1	TRBJ1-2	TGCAGTGCACTTCCAGGGCAGCCCCGTGGCTACACCTTC	CSALPGQPRGYTF
.	few	13	TRBV7-6	TRBJ2-5	TGTGCCAGCAGCCCTGCCAGAGGGGAGACCCAGTACTTC	CASSPARGETQYF
.	few	13	TRBV7-3	TRBJ2-7	TGTGCCAGCAGCCGTGGACAGAACTACGAGCAGTACTTC	CASSRGQNYEQYF
.	.	12	TRBV12-3/TRBV12-4	TRBJ1-2	TGTGCCAGCAGCCGGCACAGGGATGGCTACACCTTC	CASSRHRDGYTF
TRBD2	.	15	TRBV6-6	TRBJ2-5	TGTGCCAGCAGTTTCGGCGGGGGGGCTTATGAGACCCAGTACTTC	CASSFGGGAYETQYF
TRBD2	few	16	TRBV5-1	TRBJ2-2	TGCGCCAGCAGACCTCGACTAGCGGGGGTTGACGGGGAGCTGTTTTTT	CASRPRLAGVDGELFF
TRBD1	.	13	TRBV29-1	TRBJ2-5	TGCAGCGTTGAGTCAGGGGGCATGGAGACCCAGTACTTC	CSVESGGMETQYF
.	.	12	TRBV29-1	TRBJ2-3	TGCAGCGTTGAGGATCACACAGATACGCAGTATTTT	CSVEDHTDTQYF
.	few	13	TRBV6-5	TRBJ2-7	TGTGCCAGCAGTTACCCCGGGGTCTACGAGCAGTACTTC	CASSYPGVYEQYF
TRBD2	.	13	TRBV29-1	TRBJ2-3	TGCAGCGTTGGAGGACTAGCGGAAGATACGCAGTATTTT	CSVGGLAEDTQYF
TRBD1	few	15	TRBV20-1	TRBJ2-7	TGCAGTGCTAGAGATCTGACAGGGACGATTTACGAGCAGTACTTC	CSARDLTGTIYEQYF
TRBD1	few	15	TRBV7-2	TRBJ2-5	TGTGCCAGCAGCCTGGGACAGGGCACGGGGGAGACCCAGTACTTC	CASSLGQGTGETQYF
TRBD1	few	14	TRBV30	TRBJ1-2	TGTGCCTGGAGTGGGGGACAGGGCGGCGGCGGCTACACCTTC	CAWSGGQGGGGYTF
.	.	12	TRBV21-1	TRBJ2-2	TGTGCCAGCAGCAACTGTACAGGGATACTGTTTTTT	CASSNCTGILFF